The 30 T cell receptor beta chains given below trace back to one sample, sequenced in a study of glioma-infiltrating T cells after dendritic cell vaccination. Method: immunoSEQ multiplex PCR; TCRdb's copy keeps in-frame clones and lacks some. This table holds around 62,000 clones, roughly four fifths found once. Sequences were derived from blood, sampled before dendritic cell vaccination. These receptors originate from a human donor with glioblastoma.

The chain links TRBV5-6 to TRBJ2-3; TRBD2 matches 11 bases. Germline V gene data show CDR1 as SGHDT and CDR2 as YYEEEE. The CDR3 has 18 residues. J was trimmed by 0 bases and V by 0 bases; bases with no gene match: 6. The CDR3 coding sequence is TGTGCCAGCAGCTTGGGGCCTAGCGGGGGGTCTAGCACAGATACGCAGTATTTT. Protein sequence: CASSLGPSGGSSTDTQYF.

V is TRBV5-6 and J is TRBJ2-3; no clear D gene. Germline CDR1 and CDR2: SGHDT and YYEEEE. V shed 4 bases and J shed 4 bases, with 4 bases lying between them. The CDR3 loop spans 11 amino acids. In DNA form, the CDR3 reads TGTGCCAGCAGCCTTTCAGATACGCAGTATTTT. This gives the protein CASSLSDTQYF.

V gene TRBV28 combines with J gene TRBJ1-4; D not resolved. The CDR3 has 13 residues. Trimming cost V 3 bases and J 3 bases, with 5 bases left between them. CDR1 and CDR2 from the germline V gene are MDHEN and SYDVKM. CDR3: CASSFQSNEKLFF. The CDR3, as DNA: TGTGCCAGCAGTTTTCAATCTAATGAAAAACTGTTTTTT.

The J gene is TRBJ1-3, the V gene TRBV19; D gene uncertain. The germline V gene encodes CDR1 LNHDA and CDR2 SQIVND (reference sequence). This CDR3 contains 15 residues. V was trimmed by 6 bases and J by 5 bases, leaving 17 bases between them. This chain's CDR3 is CASSPVDTYRNTIYF. The DNA of the CDR3 is TGTGCCAGTAGCCCGGTAGACACGTACAGAAACACCATATATTTT.

This chain connects TRBV5-1 to TRBJ2-3; D is possibly TRBD2 (5 bases). Germline CDR1 and CDR2: SGHRS and YFSETQ. Trimming removed 0 bases at V and 6 bases at J, with 14 bases between. This CDR3 is 15 amino acids long. In DNA form, the CDR3 reads TGCGCCAGCAGCTTGGGGGCACTGGGAGCGGATACGCAGTATTTT. This codes for CASSLGALGADTQYF.

V usage is TRBV10-1 and J usage is TRBJ2-3; D uncertain. V gave up 8 bases and J gave up 6 bases, with 15 bases separating them. The CDR3 covers 13 residues. CDR1 and CDR2 from the germline V gene are WNHNN and SYGVQD (reference sequence). CDR3 protein: CASGSGFSDTQYF. The CDR3 DNA sequence: TGCGCCAGCGGTTCAGGTTTTTCCGATACGCAGTATTTT.

This clone was recorded a few times. V gene TRBV7-2 combines with J gene TRBJ2-3, with TRBD2 as a possible D gene (7 bases). The germline V gene has CDR1 SGHTA and CDR2 FQGNSA. This CDR3 is built from 15 residues. V gave up 1 base and J gave up 2 bases, with 10 bases separating them. For the CDR3, the DNA is TGTGCCAGCAGCTTAGTTGCGGGGGCCACAGATACGCAGTATTTT. Translation: CASSLVAGATDTQYF.

The chain is built from TRBV29-1 and TRBJ2-3; a possible D gene is TRBD1 (6 bases). The CDR3 has 11 residues. Germline CDR1 reads SQVTM; CDR2 reads ANQGSEA. Trimming shortened V by 7 bases and J by 5 bases, and 10 bases separated the two germline ends. The CDR3 coding sequence is TGCAGCGACAGGGATGTAGATACGCAGTATTTT. Protein product: CSDRDVDTQYF.

The chain links TRBV6-1 to TRBJ2-7, with D uncertain. Looked up from germline, CDR1 is MNHNS and CDR2 is SASEGT. V gave up 0 bases and J gave up 3 bases, with 6 bases separating them. The CDR3 has 13 residues. The DNA of the CDR3 is TGTGCCAGCAGTGAAGCGCGCTTCTACGAGCAGTACTTC. It is translated as CASSEARFYEQYF.

This rearrangement joins TRBV6-6 to TRBJ2-7, with 9 bases matching TRBD1. With V trimmed by 8 bases and J by 4 bases, 6 bases remained unmatched. CDR1 is MNHNY, CDR2 SVGAGI, per germline (reference sequence). This CDR3 contains 13 residues. The CDR3 sequence is CASEGTGYYEQYF. The CDR3 DNA reads as TGTGCCAGCGAAGGGACAGGGTATTACGAGCAGTACTTC.

The chain combines TRBV19 with TRBJ2-5, with TRBD2 identical over 10 bases. J gave up 4 bases and V 4 bases, and 12 bases lay outside the gene matches. From germline, CDR1 is LNHDA and CDR2 SQIVND (reference sequence). The CDR3 has 17 residues. The CDR3 DNA is TGTGCCAGTAGTAACCCACTAGCGGGGATGAGGGGAGAGACCCAGTACTTC. Translating gives CASSNPLAGMRGETQYF.

As regards this clone: The junction differs from germline at one of its ends, possibly a read error. V gene TRBV7-7 combines with J gene TRBJ1-6, with a possible D match to TRBD1 (5 bases). CDR1 is SSHAT and CDR2 is FNYEAQ in the germline V gene (reference sequence). This CDR3 is 13 amino acids long. CDR3 nucleotide sequence: TGTGCTAGCAGCTTGGACACTAATTCACCCCTCCACTTT. Protein: CASSLDTNSPLHF.

The chain has TRBV5-1 and TRBJ1-3, with a possible D match to TRBD1 (6 bases). V lost 4 bases and J 0 bases, leaving 14 bases between the germline ends. The CDR3 sequence is 16 residues long. Germline V gene data show CDR1 as SGHRS and CDR2 as YFSETQ. The CDR3 nucleotides read TGCGCCAGCAGCATTGGACAGCAAAACTCTGGAAACACCATATATTTT. Its protein is CASSIGQQNSGNTIYF.

This clone has a single count. The chain is built from TRBV5-1 and TRBJ1-2; D may be TRBD1 (6 bases). The CDR3 spans 13 residues. The germline V gene has CDR1 SGHRS and CDR2 YFSETQ. V lost 2 bases, J lost 6 bases, and 11 bases lay in between. CDR3 region: CASSFRGTDGYTF. The CDR3, as DNA: TGCGCCAGCAGCTTCAGGGGTACGGATGGCTACACCTTC.

The V gene is TRBV10-3, the J gene TRBJ2-2; TRBD2 agrees at 10 bases. Trimming removed 7 bases from V and 3 bases from J; junction bases left unmatched: 8. Germline V gene sequence: CDR1 ENHRY, CDR2 SYGVKD. This CDR3 is 16 amino acids long. The CDR3 sequence: CAINPSGGADTGELFF. Written as DNA, the CDR3 is TGTGCCATCAACCCAAGCGGGGGGGCGGACACCGGGGAGCTGTTTTTT.

The J gene is TRBJ1-3, the V gene TRBV4-1; 7 bases map to TRBD1. This CDR3 spans 16 amino acids. J lost 2 bases, V lost 2 bases, and 6 bases had no gene match. Germline CDR1 and CDR2: MGHRA and YSYEKL. The CDR3 DNA reads TGCGCCAGCAGCCAATTTGTCAGGGGGGCTGGAAACACCATATATTTT. As protein: CASSQFVRGAGNTIYF.

The V gene is TRBV25-1, the J gene TRBJ2-5; a weak D match, TRBD2 (7 bases). Trimming removed 1 base from V and 5 bases from J, with 14 bases in between. The CDR3 is 15 amino acids. The V gene's germline CDR1 is MGHDK and CDR2 SYGVNS. CDR3 sequence: CASSEFVGGPETQYF. The CDR3 coding sequence is TGTGCCAGCAGTGAATTCGTGGGGGGGCCGGAGACCCAGTACTTC.

V usage is TRBV19 and J usage is TRBJ1-1, with no clear D. Trimming cost V 3 bases and J 4 bases, with 9 bases left between them. Germline V gene sequence: CDR1 LNHDA, CDR2 SQIVND (reference sequence). There are 13 residues in the CDR3. In nucleotides, the CDR3 is TGTGCCAGTAGTATGGTGGCCGCCACTGAAGCTTTCTTT. It codes for CASSMVAATEAFF. Full variable domain (outside the CDR3, taken from reference TRBV19 and TRBJ1-1): DGGITQSPKYLFRKEGQNVTLSCEQNLNHDAMYWYRQDPGQGLRLIYYSQIVNDFQKGDIAEGYSVSREKKESFPLTVTSAQKNPTAFYLCASSMVAATEAFFGQGTRLTVV.

The CDR3: CASSLSRGFNQPQHF. The DNA of the CDR3 is TGTGCCAGCAGCTTATCGCGGGGGTTCAATCAGCCCCAGCATTTT. The chain carries TRBV11-2 and TRBJ1-5, with D perhaps TRBD1 (5 bases). The CDR3 contains 15 residues. Trimming took off 2 bases at V and 3 bases at J, with 11 bases between the two ends. CDR1 is SGHAT and CDR2 is FQNNGV in the germline V gene.

This sequence joins TRBV5-4 and TRBJ2-6; unclear D gene. Trimming cost V 4 bases and J 1 base, with 6 bases left between them. Germline V gene data show CDR1 as SGHNT and CDR2 as YYREEE (reference sequence). The CDR3 spans 14 residues. CDR3 DNA sequence: TGTGCCAGCAGCCTGAGTTCTGGGGCCAACGTCCTGACTTTC. Encoded protein: CASSLSSGANVLTF.

The V gene is TRBV7-6, the J gene TRBJ1-5; D unclear. V dropped 1 base and J dropped 5 bases, with 6 bases sitting between them. CDR1 SGHVS and CDR2 FNYEAQ come from the germline V gene. The CDR3 runs to 13 residues. The CDR3 loop is CASSLGRYQPQHF. CDR3 sequence (DNA): TGTGCCAGCAGCTTAGGCAGGTATCAGCCCCAGCATTTT.

The V gene is TRBV9, the J gene TRBJ1-4; unclear D gene. The V gene's germline CDR1 is SGDLS and CDR2 YYNGEE. The CDR3 runs 13 residues. With 3 bases removed from V and 7 bases from J, the gap between germline ends came to 10 bases. This CDR3 is CASSAGLREKLFF. CDR3 in DNA: TGTGCCAGCAGCGCCGGACTTCGTGAAAAACTGTTTTTT.

The chain combines TRBV30 with TRBJ1-6; D is possibly TRBD1 (6 bases). The V end was cut by 0 bases, the J end by 10 bases, with 13 bases between. CDR1 is GTSNPN, CDR2 SVGIG, per germline (reference sequence). There are 14 residues in the CDR3. CDR3 DNA sequence: TGTGCCTGGAGTGTCGGGGGGGCTAGGTCACCCCTCCACTTT. Amino acids: CAWSVGGARSPLHF.

The rearrangement uses TRBV27 and TRBJ2-1, with TRBD2 matching 13 bases. Trimming took 5 bases from V and 9 from J; bases not matched to a gene: 7. Germline V lookup: CDR1 MNHEY, CDR2 SMNVEV (reference sequence). The CDR3 extends over 15 amino acids. CDR3 loop: CASSPGTSGETEQFF. The CDR3 DNA is TGTGCCAGCAGTCCCGGGACTAGCGGGGAAACTGAGCAGTTCTTC.

J is TRBJ2-5 and V is TRBV6-4, with 8 bases lining up with TRBD2. There are 15 residues in the CDR3. Germline assignment: CDR1 MRHNA and CDR2 SNTAGT. Trimming at V came to 6 bases and at J to 5 bases, leaving 11 bases not matched to a gene. CDR3 in amino acids: CASSPGTSSLETQYF. CDR3 nucleotide sequence: TGTGCCAGCAGCCCCGGGACTAGTTCACTCGAGACCCAGTACTTC.

This clone was found a few times. This sequence joins TRBV7-9 and TRBJ1-1; tentatively, D is TRBD1 (6 bases). This CDR3 is 15 amino acids long. Trimming pared 1 base from V and 0 bases from J, leaving 9 bases between. The germline CDR1 and CDR2 sequences are SEHNR and FQNEAQ (reference sequence). The CDR3 DNA reads as TGTGCCAGCAGCTTAGAGACAGGAGTGAACACTGAAGCTTTCTTT. Encoded protein: CASSLETGVNTEAFF. The full variable domain, in which reference TRBV7-9 and TRBJ1-1 provide the parts outside the CDR3, is DTGVSQNPRHKITKRGQNVTFRCDPISEHNRLYWYRQTLGQGPEFLTYFQNEAQLEKSRLLSDRFSAERPKGSFSTLEIQRTEQGDSAMYLCASSLETGVNTEAFFGQGTRLTVV.

In its sample, this clone was seen once. The sample contains more than one DNA sequence encoding this CDR3. The genes are TRBV7-2 and TRBJ1-6, with 8 positions matching TRBD1. The germline V gene encodes CDR1 SGHTA and CDR2 FQGNSA. J gave up 7 bases and V 5 bases, and 10 bases lay outside the gene matches. The CDR3 is 16 amino acids. The CDR3 sequence is CASSPTGGSWNSPLHF. The CDR3 DNA follows: TGTGCCAGCAGCCCTACAGGGGGTTCGTGGAATTCACCCCTCCACTTT.

V gene TRBV7-9 combines with J gene TRBJ2-7; the D is unclear. The CDR3 has 13 amino acids. V lost 5 bases and J 2 bases, leaving 10 bases between the germline ends. CDR1 and CDR2 (germline): SEHNR, FQNEAQ (reference sequence). The CDR3 here is CASSPGYAYEQYF. The DNA of the CDR3 is TGTGCCAGCAGCCCCGGGTACGCCTACGAGCAGTACTTC.

The chain employs TRBV4-2 and TRBJ2-7; D unclear. CDR3 length: 13 amino acids. Trimming cost V 1 base and J 5 bases, with 9 bases left between them. Germline lookup yields CDR1 LGHNA and CDR2 YNFKEQ. The CDR3 DNA is TGTGCCAGCAGCCAAGGTAGTATCCACGAGCAGTACTTC. Amino acid sequence: CASSQGSIHEQYF.

The chain has TRBV19 and TRBJ1-6; D remains unclear. The CDR3 is made up of 14 amino acids. The germline gives CDR1 LNHDA, CDR2 SQIVND (reference sequence). The germline V and J ends were trimmed by 8 bases and 5 bases, with 13 bases remaining between them. This CDR3 is CASGEEVHNSPLHF. In nucleotides, the CDR3 is TGTGCCAGTGGGGAGGAAGTTCATAATTCACCCCTCCACTTT.